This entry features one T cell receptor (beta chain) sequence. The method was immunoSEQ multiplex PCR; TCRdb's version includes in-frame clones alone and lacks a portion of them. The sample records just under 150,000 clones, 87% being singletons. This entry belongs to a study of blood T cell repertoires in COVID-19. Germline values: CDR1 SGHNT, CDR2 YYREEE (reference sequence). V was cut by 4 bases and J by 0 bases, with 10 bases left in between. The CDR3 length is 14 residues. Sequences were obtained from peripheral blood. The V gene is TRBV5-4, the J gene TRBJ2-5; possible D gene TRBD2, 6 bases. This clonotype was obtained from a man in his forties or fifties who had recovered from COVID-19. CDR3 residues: CASSPGLNQETQYF. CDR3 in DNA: TGTGCCAGCAGCCCAGGACTAAACCAAGAGACCCAGTACTTC.